The present TCR beta chain was sequenced within a study of cytomegalovirus exposure and HLA in healthy donors. The PCR was carried out with 60 Vbeta primers and 13 Jbeta primers. TCRdb's copy holds only in-frame clones and misses some; the assay was immunoSEQ multiplex PCR. This table holds 100,000 or so clones, about four fifths found once. Concerning this clone: Its antigen is unknown. The junction departs from germline at one end; a sequencing error may be responsible.

Study findings and constraints: Sequencing artifact likely explains a cluster of highly shared sequence variants. Usually a TCR sequence was rare, but some public TCRs were found in many donors. Per a prior analysis, the majority of TCR beta V segments were productive roughly 90% or roughly 30% of the time.

The CDR3 sequence is 16 residues long. Germline CDR1 and CDR2: MNHEY and SVGAGI. This clonotype was obtained from a female donor in good health and CMV-seropositive. Source material: PBMCs. The genes are TRBV6-5 and TRBJ2-4; 10 bases are shared with TRBD2. CDR3 DNA: TGTGCCAGCAGTTACCCCAAGAGCGGGGGGGGAAACAGTCAGTACTTC. Its translation is CASSYPKSGGGNSQYF.